The 6 T cell receptor beta chains below come from one sample, sequenced in a study of blood T cell repertoires in COVID-19. Repertoires were generated with immunoSEQ multiplex PCR, while TCRdb's copy carries only in-frame clones and drops some. Of more than 140,000 clones in the sample, 70% to 90% are singletons; the top ten hold over 8%. Material: peripheral blood. These receptors all stem from an older woman with acute or convalescent COVID-19.

The rearrangement uses TRBV10-3 and TRBJ2-7, with D uncertain. V lost 2 bases to trimming and J lost 5 bases, with 4 bases between them. Germline lookup yields CDR1 ENHRY and CDR2 SYGVKD. The length of the CDR3 is 11 residues. DNA of the CDR3: TGTGCCATCAGTGAGCTCCACGAGCAGTACTTC. Amino acids: CAISELHEQYF.

J is TRBJ1-2 and V is TRBV5-1; TRBD1 matches 9 bases. This CDR3 has 15 amino acids. Germline V gene data show CDR1 as SGHRS and CDR2 as YFSETQ. With 0 bases clipped from V and 0 bases from J, the junction kept 0 bases outside the gene matches. CDR3 sequence: CASSLGTGANYGYTF. The CDR3 nucleotides are TGCGCCAGCAGCTTGGGGACAGGGGCTAACTATGGCTACACCTTC. Full variable domain (rest looked up from reference TRBV5-1 and TRBJ1-2): KAGVTQTPRYLIKTRGQQVTLSCSPISGHRSVSWYQQTPGQGLQFLFEYFSETQRNKGNFPGRFSGRQFSNSRSEMNVSTLELGDSALYLCASSLGTGANYGYTFGSGTRLTVV.

The rearrangement joins TRBV2 to TRBJ2-2; 10 nucleotides align to TRBD2. After removal of 4 bases from V and 3 bases from J, the junction contained 5 bases not matched to a gene. The length of the CDR3 is 16 residues. Germline CDR1 reads SNHLY; CDR2 reads FYNNEI. The DNA of the CDR3 is TGTGCCAGCAGTGGTAGCGGGGGGTCCTACACCGGGGAGCTGTTTTTT. It translates to CASSGSGGSYTGELFF.

This chain joins TRBV9 and TRBJ1-3; D remains ambiguous. The CDR3 has 15 residues. Germline V gene data show CDR1 as SGDLS and CDR2 as YYNGEE. The ends were cut back, 0 bases at V and 1 base at J, with 8 bases in the middle. The DNA of the CDR3 is TGTGCCAGCAGCGTAGACGGAGGGTCTGGAAACACCATATATTTT. Translating it yields CASSVDGGSGNTIYF.

This clone has more than one count but fewer than ten. The chain joins TRBV7-9 to TRBJ1-3; 8 nucleotides match TRBD1. The V gene's germline CDR1 is SEHNR and CDR2 FQNEAQ (reference sequence). V dropped 2 bases and J dropped 1; count of bases not matched to a gene: 4. This CDR3 is built from 16 residues. The CDR3 nucleotides read TGTGCCAGCAGCTTACTTTGGGACAGGTCTGGAAACACCATATATTTT. As protein: CASSLLWDRSGNTIYF.

The rearrangement uses TRBV18 and TRBJ2-7, with 7 bases that match TRBD1. The junction had 7 bases not matched to a gene; V was cut back by 6 bases and J by 5 bases. The CDR3 totals 13 residues. Per germline, CDR1 KGHSH and CDR2 LQKENI. CDR3 in amino acids: CASSNPGTDEQYF. The DNA of the CDR3 is TGTGCCAGCTCCAACCCAGGGACAGACGAGCAGTACTTC.